This T cell receptor (beta chain) was captured by sequencing in a study of regulatory T cells in long-lasting Graves disease. Time point reported: newly diagnosed GD, antithyroid drugs for less than 3 months. With RNA extracted from PBMCs as input, the TCR library was made. According to the study, TCR beta libraries were built with iRepertoire HTBI primers and CDR3-region Arm-PCR. Each CDR3 protein is one row after TCRdb ran MiXCR on the multiplex PCR reads. The sample gives hundreds of thousands of distinct CDR3 sequences, 15% to 20% of which show up once; roughly 25% is in the top ten. This CDR3 is built from 13 residues. CDR1 and CDR2 (germline): SQVTM, ANQGSEA. V gave up 4 bases and J gave up 2 bases, with 9 bases separating them. This same sample was also taken into another study, of T cells in Graves' hyperthyroidism and ophthalmopathy. This second study notes: Before onset, ophthalmopathy was predicted by the model a median roughly 6.8 months earlier.

The sequence derives from a woman aged 35 to 59 with Graves disease. V gene TRBV29-1 combines with J gene TRBJ1-5; no clear D. The sample here was peripheral blood mononuclear cells (PBMCs), taken at new diagnosis, from a patient treated with antithyroid drugs. CDR3 bases: TGCAGCGTTGTCTCCGGGGGCAATCAGCCCCAGCATTTT. It specifies CSVVSGGNQPQHF.